The T cell receptor beta chain under discussion was sequenced for a study of shared clonotypes between healthy human individuals. Naive CD8 cells, CD45RO-negative and positively selected for CCR7, excluded terminally differentiated effector memory CD45RA+ cells. Germline CDR1 reads MNHNS; CDR2 reads SASEGT. CDR3 size: 14 residues. V was shortened by 1 base and J by 3 bases, with 10 bases between the two germline ends. Notes on the study in general: Sequencing depth was a factor that was expected to affect clonotype sharing among donors.

Data came from immunoSEQ multiplex PCR; TCRdb stores just in-frame clones and leaves some out. This sample has some 2.1 million clones; 93% occur once, and the top ten carry more than 1.5%. Regarding this clone: Its antigen is not identified.

Sequenced: naive CD8+ T cells from PBMCs. The chain couples TRBV6-1 to TRBJ2-7; D call uncertain. This clonotype originated in a man between 18 and 29 years old in good health. Some clones in this sample may be carry-over from other donors' samples. The CDR3 here is CASSEVGRVYEQYF. The CDR3 coding sequence is TGTGCCAGCAGTGAAGTAGGCAGAGTCTACGAGCAGTACTTC.